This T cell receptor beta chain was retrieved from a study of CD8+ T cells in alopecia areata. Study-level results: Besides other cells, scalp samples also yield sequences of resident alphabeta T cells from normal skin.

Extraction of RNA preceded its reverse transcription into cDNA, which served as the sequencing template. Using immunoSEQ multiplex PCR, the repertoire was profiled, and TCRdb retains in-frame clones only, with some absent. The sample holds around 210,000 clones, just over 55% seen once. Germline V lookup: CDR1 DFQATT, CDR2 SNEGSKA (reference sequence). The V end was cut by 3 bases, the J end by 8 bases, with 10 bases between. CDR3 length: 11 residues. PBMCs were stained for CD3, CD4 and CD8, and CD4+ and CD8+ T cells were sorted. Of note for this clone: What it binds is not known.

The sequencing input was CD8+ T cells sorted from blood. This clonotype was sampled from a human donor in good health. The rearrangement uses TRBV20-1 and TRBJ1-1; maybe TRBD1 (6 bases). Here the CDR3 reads CSARTGGEAFF. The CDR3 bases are TGCAGTGCTAGGACAGGCGGAGAAGCTTTCTTT.